These 20 T cell receptor beta chains were all obtained from the same sample, sequenced in a study of blood T cell repertoires in COVID-19 (dated by TCRdb to about 2020). Library creation used the immunoSEQ multiplex PCR assay. The immuneACCESS repertoire file appears here via TCRdb, limited to in-frame rearrangements. These files lack a portion of the clones; in checked studies, under half of the deficit traces to unresolved V genes, and the cause of the others is not known. The sample table lists fewer than 250,000 clones, over 75% of them with a count of one. The ten largest account for 11% of the sample. The material sequenced was peripheral blood. Receptor source: a man aged 45-65 years with COVID-19, enrolled during active disease.

The V call is TRBV6-4, the J call TRBJ2-3; D not certain. This CDR3 contains 14 residues. CDR1 and CDR2 from the germline V gene are MRHNA and SNTAGT. V was shortened by 3 bases and J by 0 bases, with 7 bases between the two germline ends. Here the CDR3 reads CASSETASTDTQYF. The CDR3 DNA reads as TGTGCCAGCAGTGAAACTGCGAGCACAGATACGCAGTATTTT.

The chain employs TRBV6-4 and TRBJ2-7; 11 positions match TRBD2. After removal of 2 bases from V and 2 bases from J, the junction contained 8 bases not matched to a gene. Germline-derived CDR1 and CDR2 are MRHNA and SNTAGT. This CDR3 is built from 17 residues. This CDR3 is CASSDPIASGRPYEQYF. DNA for the CDR3: TGTGCCAGCAGTGACCCCATCGCTAGCGGGAGGCCCTACGAGCAGTACTTC.

The chain employs TRBV3-1 (or the pseudogene TRBV3-2) and TRBJ2-6; perhaps TRBD2 as D (5 bases). Trimming cost V 0 bases and J 0 bases, with 9 bases left between them. This CDR3 is built from 17 residues. Germline CDR1 is LGHDT and CDR2 is YNNKEL (reference sequence). CDR3 sequence (DNA): TGTGCCAGCAGCCAAGAGACCAGCGGCTCTGGGGCCAACGTCCTGACTTTC. Translated, it gives CASSQETSGSGANVLTF.

The rearrangement links TRBV5-4 to TRBJ2-7; TRBD2 is a possible D gene (7 bases). Trimming stripped 2 bases from V and 5 bases from J, with 17 bases between. The CDR3 contains 15 residues. Germline CDR1 SGHNT, CDR2 YYREEE (reference sequence). This CDR3 is CASSFIRGAPNEQYF. The CDR3 nucleotides are TGTGCCAGCAGCTTTATTCGGGGGGCCCCCAACGAGCAGTACTTC.

This chain connects TRBV18 to TRBJ2-5; perhaps TRBD2 as D (6 bases). V lost 5 bases, J lost 5 bases, and 12 bases lay in between. CDR3 length: 13 residues. The V gene's germline CDR1 is KGHSH and CDR2 LQKENI. CDR3 in amino acids: CASSRREGETQYF. The CDR3 DNA is TGTGCCAGCTCAAGGCGGGAAGGGGAGACCCAGTACTTC.

This clone has only one observation. V is TRBV7-9 and J is TRBJ1-5, with TRBD1 identical over 9 bases. The germline V gene encodes CDR1 SEHNR and CDR2 FQNEAQ (reference sequence). CDR3 length: 16 amino acids. J lost 5 bases, V lost 5 bases, and 10 bases had no gene match. This CDR3 reads CASSKWTGAIYQPQHF. Here the CDR3 DNA reads TGTGCCAGCAGCAAATGGACAGGGGCTATCTATCAGCCCCAGCATTTT.

The chain couples TRBV10-3 to TRBJ1-1, with D tentatively TRBD1 (6 bases). The germline V gene has CDR1 ENHRY and CDR2 SYGVKD. Between the trimmed V and J ends, which lost 6 bases and 8 bases, there was a span of 19 bases. The CDR3 extends over 14 amino acids. Written as DNA, the CDR3 is TGTGCCATCAGCGATGCAGCCGACAGGACAGAAGCTTTCTTT. It translates to CAISDAADRTEAFF.

The chain recombines TRBV19 with TRBJ2-7, with 8 bases fitting TRBD1. V was pared by 5 bases and J by 4 bases, with 4 bases of the junction left unmatched. Germline CDR1 reads LNHDA; CDR2 reads SQIVND (reference sequence). The CDR3 extends over 13 amino acids. The CDR3 DNA reads TGTGCCAGTAGTGCAGGGGGCAGGTACGAGCAGTACTTC. Translating gives CASSAGGRYEQYF.

The chain links TRBV4-3 to TRBJ1-2; TRBD1 might be the D (5 bases). V was trimmed by 5 bases and J by 6 bases, leaving 22 bases between them. This CDR3 is 16 amino acids long. Germline-derived CDR1 and CDR2 are LGHNA and YSLEER. Here the CDR3 reads CASSVESGRGAHGYTF. CDR3 nucleotide sequence: TGCGCCAGCAGCGTCGAGAGCGGGAGGGGAGCGCATGGCTACACCTTC.

The gene calls are TRBV6-5 and TRBJ2-1, with D perhaps matching TRBD2 (5 bases). Germline V CDR1 and CDR2: MNHEY, SVGAGI. The CDR3 totals 14 residues. V was trimmed by 6 bases and J by 6 bases, leaving 15 bases between them. DNA for the CDR3: TGTGCCAGCAGCAGGACTGCCACCCGCAATGAGCAGTTCTTC. Translated: CASSRTATRNEQFF.

The DNA of the CDR3 is TGCGCCAGCAGTGTGGGCAGGGCCTACAATGAGCAGTTCTTC. It is translated as CASSVGRAYNEQFF. The chain links TRBV10-2 to TRBJ2-1; a possible D gene is TRBD1 (5 bases). Germline loops: CDR1 WSHSY, CDR2 SAAADI. With 4 bases removed from V and 2 bases from J, the gap between germline ends came to 9 bases. The CDR3 consists of 14 residues.

The V and J genes are TRBV5-4 and TRBJ2-7; 10 bases align to TRBD1. CDR3 size: 15 residues. The V segment lost 0 bases and the J segment 3 bases; nucleotides outside the gene matches: 3. The germline V gene has CDR1 SGHNT and CDR2 YYREEE (reference sequence). Here the CDR3 DNA reads TGTGCCAGCAGCTTGGGAGGGACAGGGGTCTACGAGCAGTACTTC. Amino acids: CASSLGGTGVYEQYF.

This chain connects TRBV19 to TRBJ2-3; TRBD2 matches at 11 bases. The germline gives CDR1 LNHDA, CDR2 SQIVND (reference sequence). The CDR3 has 16 residues. The V segment lost 6 bases and the J segment 2 bases; nucleotides outside the gene matches: 7. In DNA form, the CDR3 reads TGTGCCAGTAGAACCCTAGCGGGAGGCCTCACAGATACGCAGTATTTT. It codes for CASRTLAGGLTDTQYF.

Notes on this clone: The junction departs from germline at one end; a sequencing error may be responsible. The chain has TRBV4-2 and TRBJ2-3; 9 bases are a match to TRBD2. The CDR3 has 19 amino acids. In germline, CDR1 is LGHNA, CDR2 YNFKEQ. CDR3 protein: CASTQRMQIRAGGLDTQYF. CDR3 nucleotides: TGTGCCAGCACCCAAAGGATGCAAATAAGAGCGGGAGGATTAGATACGCAGTATTTT.

V gene TRBV28 combines with J gene TRBJ1-3, with D hard to call. The V and J ends lost 5 bases and 4 bases respectively, with 9 bases between them. Germline assignment: CDR1 MDHEN and CDR2 SYDVKM. The CDR3 covers 13 residues. As DNA, the CDR3 is TGTGCCAGCAGTCCTCCCGGGGGAAACACCATATATTTT. Translated: CASSPPGGNTIYF.

The V and J genes are TRBV4-3 and TRBJ2-2; D possibly corresponds to TRBD2 (7 bases). The V gene lost 1 base and the J gene lost 1 base, with 13 bases spanning the gap. Germline V gene data show CDR1 as LGHNA and CDR2 as YSLEER. The CDR3 is made up of 17 amino acids. CDR3 residues: CASSQGGGAWNTGELFF. The CDR3 DNA reads as TGCGCCAGCAGCCAAGGTGGGGGGGCCTGGAACACCGGGGAGCTGTTTTTT.

This clone occurred a few times. This chain uses TRBV25-1 with TRBJ2-2; D unclear. Germline V gives CDR1 MGHDK, CDR2 SYGVNS. CDR3 length: 13 amino acids. Trimming left V 5 bases short and J 5 bases short, with 9 bases between. In DNA, the CDR3 is TGTGCCAGCAGTTTACGAGAAACCGGGGAGCTGTTTTTT. This codes for CASSLRETGELFF. Full variable domain (outside the CDR3, taken from reference TRBV25-1 and TRBJ2-2): EADIYQTPRYLVIGTGKKITLECSQTMGHDKMYWYQQDPGMELHLIHYSYGVNSTEKGDLSSESTVSRIRTEHFPLTLESARPSHTSQYLCASSLRETGELFFGEGSRLTVL.

This clone showed up just once. The rearrangement links TRBV5-1 to TRBJ1-1; the D gene is possibly TRBD1 (5 bases). Germline V gene sequence: CDR1 SGHRS, CDR2 YFSETQ. The length of the CDR3 is 14 residues. The V end was cut by 5 bases, the J end by 1 base, with 12 bases between. This CDR3 is CASRAGQPNTEAFF. In DNA, the CDR3 is TGCGCCAGCAGAGCCGGACAACCGAACACTGAAGCTTTCTTT.

The count of this clone is one. V is TRBV15 and J is TRBJ1-5; TRBD1 matches 7 bases. Trimming removed 5 bases from V and 0 bases from J; junction bases left unmatched: 13. This CDR3 is 18 amino acids long. Germline-derived CDR1 and CDR2 are LNHNV and YYDKDF (reference sequence). The chain's CDR3 is CATSPLGRGMDSNQPQHF. The CDR3 region has the DNA TGTGCCACCAGCCCCCTCGGCAGGGGGATGGATAGCAATCAGCCCCAGCATTTT.

V is TRBV9 and J is TRBJ2-7; TRBD2 might be the D (7 bases). CDR3 length equals 13 residues. Looked up from germline, CDR1 is SGDLS and CDR2 is YYNGEE. V was pared by 3 bases and J by 5 bases, with 12 bases between. CDR3 sequence reads: CASSGGGEDEQYF. The CDR3 nucleotides read TGTGCCAGCAGCGGAGGGGGGGAAGACGAGCAGTACTTC.